These T cell receptor beta chains were read from a single sample in a study of shared clonotypes between healthy human individuals. Method: immunoSEQ multiplex PCR; TCRdb's copy keeps in-frame clones and lacks some. The repertoire holds around 1,900,000 clones, 90% to 95% seen once, with over 1.5% in the top ten. The sequenced sample consisted of naive CD8+ T cells from PBMCs. All receptors derive from a man aged 18 to 29 in good health. Some clones in this sample may be carry-over from other donors' samples. Each CDR3 is given with its conserved first and last residue. A D gene is named only where the DNA matches it firmly. Expanded clones are given a class, and other clones once, few, many or no size at all.

D,J,V,size,DNA,CDR3
TRBD1,TRBJ1-2,TRBV27,few,TGTGCCAGCAGTTTATCTGAGACAGGGGACTATGGCTACACCTTC,CASSLSETGDYGYTF
-,TRBJ2-7,TRBV27,once,TGTGCCAGCAGTTTGTCAGGGCGCGGGGAGCAGTACTTC,CASSLSGRGEQYF
TRBD1,TRBJ2-7,TRBV27,-,TGTGCCAGCAGTTTAAGGGGGCCGCACGAGCAGTACTTC,CASSLRGPHEQYF
-,TRBJ2-7,TRBV27,-,TGTGCCAGCAGTTTATCAAGGCTAGCAGTCGAGCAGTACTTC,CASSLSRLAVEQYF
TRBD1,TRBJ1-2,TRBV4-3,-,TGCGCCAGCAGCCAAGACCCAGGGGGGCCCTATGGCTACACCTTC,CASSQDPGGPYGYTF
-,TRBJ2-6,TRBV5-1,-,TGCGCCAGCAGCTTTGACAGCTCTGGGGCCAACGTCCTGACTTTC,CASSFDSSGANVLTF
-,TRBJ2-7,TRBV5-5,-,TGTGCCAGCAGCTGGTCCGGGGGCGAGCAGTACTTC,CASSWSGGEQYF
TRBD1,TRBJ1-2,TRBV5-4,-,TGTGCCAGCGTCGAGGGGGCTGACTATGGCTACACCTTC,CASVEGADYGYTF
TRBD1,TRBJ2-4,TRBV2,-,TGTGCCAGCAGCCCCGGGACAGGTGAAAACATTCAGTACTTC,CASSPGTGENIQYF
-,TRBJ1-1,TRBV14,-,TGTGCCAGCAGCCAAAGGGGGACCCGGTTGAGTACTGAAGCTTTCTTT,CASSQRGTRLSTEAFF
-,TRBJ2-2,TRBV4-2,-,TGTGCCAGCAGTCGCGGGACGGAGGGTGCCGGGGAGCTGTTTTTT,CASSRGTEGAGELFF
-,TRBJ1-3,TRBV4-1,-,TGCGCCAGCAGCCAAGAGGGGGAATCTGGAAACACCATATATTTT,CASSQEGESGNTIYF
-,TRBJ1-2,TRBV19,few,TGTGCCAGTAGCGTCCAGGGGAAGCATGGCTACACCTTC,CASSVQGKHGYTF
TRBD1,TRBJ1-2,TRBV27,-,TGTGCCAGCAGTTTCGGGGCAGGGGGCATTGGGTTCTATGGCTACACCTTC,CASSFGAGGIGFYGYTF
-,TRBJ2-7,TRBV5-1,once,TGCGCCAGCAGCCAGGAGGCGGATCCCTACGAGCAGTACTTC,CASSQEADPYEQYF
TRBD1,TRBJ2-5,TRBV2,-,TGTGCCAGCAGCATGACAGGGGGCCGGCAGACCCAGTACTTC,CASSMTGGRQTQYF
TRBD1,TRBJ2-7,TRBV7-8,-,TGTGCCAGCAGCACCCCTGGGGCGACAGGGGGCTACGAGCAGTACTTC,CASSTPGATGGYEQYF
-,TRBJ1-1,TRBV5-8,-,TGTGCCAGCAGCTGGACAGTCAACACTGAAGCTTTCTTT,CASSWTVNTEAFF
-,TRBJ1-1,TRBV11-2,-,TGTGCCAGCAGCTTAGGGGGTAGGCAGTGGGAAGGTGACTTT,CASSLGGRQWEGDF
-,TRBJ2-7,TRBV19,-,TGTGCCACCCGAAAGGGAGGATACGAGCAGTACTTC,CATRKGGYEQYF
-,TRBJ1-3,TRBV4-1,-,TGCGCCAGCAGCGAAGGCCGAGGAAACCAGTACTCCATATATTTT,CASSEGRGNQYSIYF
-,TRBJ1-4,TRBV9,once,TGTGCCAGCAGCGGCGATGCAACTAATGAAAAACTGTTTTTT,CASSGDATNEKLFF
-,TRBJ2-3,TRBV19,-,TGTGCCAGTAGTAGGGGAGGTACGCAGTATTTT,CASSRGGTQYF
-,TRBJ2-7,TRBV30,-,TGTGCCTGGAGTGTACCCGGCACCTACGAGCAGTACTTC,CAWSVPGTYEQYF
TRBD1,TRBJ1-2,TRBV7-9,-,TGTGCCAGCAGCTTTTTGGCCTTCGGGGACAGGGGAGACTATGGCTACACCTTC,CASSFLAFGDRGDYGYTF
TRBD1,TRBJ2-1,TRBV27,-,TGTGCCAGCAGTCCGGACAGGTCCACCTACAATGAGCAGTTCTTC,CASSPDRSTYNEQFF
TRBD1,TRBJ2-7,TRBV7-6,-,TGTGCCAGCAGCACGGACAGGGTGGGAGAGCAGTACTTC,CASSTDRVGEQYF
-,TRBJ2-2,TRBV7-9,-,TGTGCCAGCAGTGACGTGGGGGGCAACACCGGGGAGCTGTTTTTT,CASSDVGGNTGELFF
TRBD2,TRBJ2-1,TRBV14,-,TGTGCCAGCAGCCGCGGACTAGCGGGCCCCCAAGATGAGCAGTTCTTC,CASSRGLAGPQDEQFF
-,TRBJ1-2,TRBV7-3,-,TGTGCCAGCAGCCTGGGGGGGCCCTATGGCTACACCTTC,CASSLGGPYGYTF
-,TRBJ2-3,TRBV5-1,-,TGCGCCAGCAGCCCAGGTGATCAAGATACGCAGTATTTT,CASSPGDQDTQYF
TRBD1,TRBJ2-6,TRBV2,-,TGTGCCAGCAGGGACAGGGAGTCTGGGGCCAACGTCCTGACTTTC,CASRDRESGANVLTF
-,TRBJ2-2,TRBV4-1,-,TGCGCCAGCAGCCAATGGGGGCGGACATCCACCGGGGAGCTGTTTTTT,CASSQWGRTSTGELFF
TRBD2,TRBJ2-2,TRBV7-8,once,TGTGCCAGCAGCTTAGGACGCGGGAGGGCCGTAACCGGGGAGCTGTTTTTT,CASSLGRGRAVTGELFF
TRBD2,TRBJ2-1,TRBV30,once,TGTGCCTGGGAGCGGGACTACAATGAGCAGTTCTTC,CAWERDYNEQFF
-,TRBJ2-5,TRBV9,-,TGTGCCAGCACCCCATTCGATGGGGGAGGTCTTGTGGCCCAGTACTTC,CASTPFDGGGLVAQYF
TRBD1,TRBJ1-2,TRBV7-9,once,TGTGCCAGCAGCACGAGGACAGGACCTTATGGCTACACCTTC,CASSTRTGPYGYTF
-,TRBJ1-1,TRBV9,-,TGTGCCAGCAGCCCTGGCCTCACGAACACTGAAGCTTTCTTT,CASSPGLTNTEAFF
TRBD1,TRBJ2-1,TRBV13,-,TGTGCCAGCAGGGGACAGGGGACGGGATACAATGAGCAGTTCTTC,CASRGQGTGYNEQFF
-,TRBJ2-5,TRBV28,few,TGTGCCAGCAGTCCTGTTGAAGGGCGGGTTGAGACCCAGTACTTC,CASSPVEGRVETQYF
TRBD2,TRBJ2-1,TRBV4-2,-,TGTGCCAGCAGAATTAGCGGGAGACCTAGCTCCTACAATGAGCAGTTCTTC,CASRISGRPSSYNEQFF